One and the same sample provided the 12 T cell receptor beta chains below, sequenced in a study of T cell repertoires in cytomegalovirus infection. For these TCRs, the target antigens are not known. MiXCR, run by TCRdb on the reads, gives a single entry per CDR3 protein. The repertoire includes around 770,000 distinct CDR3 sequences, 25% to 35% of them detected once, and approximately 14% sits in the top ten. The material sequenced was cultured CD8+ T cells from PBMCs, taken from culture after CMV antigen stimulation. The receptors come from a human donor in good health (CMV status not recorded). Some clones in this sample may be carry-over from other donors' samples.

This clonotype was recorded a few times. The chain links TRBV15 to TRBJ2-1; 7 bases line up with TRBD1. The CDR3 length is 14 residues. CDR1 and CDR2 from the germline V gene are LNHNV and YYDKDF (reference sequence). Trimming at V came to 4 bases and at J to 2 bases, leaving 2 bases not matched to a gene. The CDR3 region has the DNA TGTGCCACCAGCAACCAGGGGGCCTACAATGAGCAGTTCTTC. It translates to CATSNQGAYNEQFF. Supplemented by reference TRBV15 and TRBJ2-1, the full variable domain reads DAMVIQNPRYQVTQFGKPVTLSCSQTLNHNVMYWYQQKSSQAPKLLFHYYDKDFNNEADTPDNFQSRRPNTSFCFLDIRSPGLGDTAMYLCATSNQGAYNEQFFGPGTRLTVL.

The chain carries TRBV19 and TRBJ2-3; maybe TRBD2 (5 bases). There are 16 residues in the CDR3. V was trimmed by 7 bases and J by 0 bases, leaving 17 bases between them. Per germline, CDR1 LNHDA and CDR2 SQIVND (reference sequence). DNA for the CDR3: TGTGCCAGTAACCCTAGAGAGGGCTCGAGCACAGATACGCAGTATTTT. Encoded protein: CASNPREGSSTDTQYF.

There are a few counts of this clonotype. This chain joins TRBV27 and TRBJ2-5; unclear D gene. Germline lookup yields CDR1 MNHEY and CDR2 SMNVEV (reference sequence). Between the trimmed V and J ends, which lost 6 bases and 0 bases, there was a span of 11 bases. The CDR3 extends over 14 amino acids. CDR3 nucleotides: TGTGCCAGCAGACCGGACCGGTACCAAGAGACCCAGTACTTC. Encoded protein: CASRPDRYQETQYF.

V gene TRBV7-6 combines with J gene TRBJ2-1; D may be TRBD2 (5 bases). The germline V and J ends were trimmed by 2 bases and 0 bases, with 8 bases remaining between them. This CDR3 comprises 15 residues. CDR1 is SGHVS, CDR2 FNYEAQ, per germline. The CDR3 region has the DNA TGTGCCAGCAGCTTATCTCGGGGCTCCTACAATGAGCAGTTCTTC. This sequence encodes CASSLSRGSYNEQFF.

The chain recombines TRBV29-1 with TRBJ2-5; no clear D gene. The germline V gene encodes CDR1 SQVTM and CDR2 ANQGSEA. The length of the CDR3 is 14 residues. V was cut by 4 bases and J by 4 bases, with 16 bases left in between. DNA of the CDR3: TGCAGCGTTGTCGCCGGCGGTTGGGGAGAGACCCAGTACTTC. This gives the protein CSVVAGGWGETQYF.

A remark on this clonotype: Its ends do not fully match the called genes, so a read error is possible. V usage is TRBV7-8 and J usage is TRBJ2-5; 11 bases are a match to TRBD2. CDR1 and CDR2 from the germline V gene are SGHVS and FQNEAQ. The CDR3 runs 18 residues. The CDR3: CASGLGPGLAVLQETQYF. DNA for the CDR3: TGTGCCAGCGGCTTAGGGCCGGGACTAGCGGTGTTACAAGAGACCCAGTACTTC. The variable domain in full, completed from reference TRBV7-8 and TRBJ2-5, reads GAGVSQSPRYKVAKRGQDVALRCDPISGHVSLFWYQQALGQGPEFLTYFQNEAQLDKSGLPSDRFFAERPEGSVSTLKIQRTQQEDSAVYLCASGLGPGLAVLQETQYFGPGTRLLVL.

This clonotype was detected only a few times. V and J are TRBV3-1 and TRBJ1-4, with D unclear. With 1 base removed from V and 5 bases from J, the gap between germline ends came to 11 bases. The CDR3 is made up of 15 amino acids. Germline CDR1 is LGHDT and CDR2 is YNNKEL (reference sequence). CDR3 region: CASSQGRRANEKLFF. The CDR3 nucleotides read TGTGCCAGCAGCCAAGGGCGGAGGGCCAATGAAAAACTGTTTTTT.

The sample holds a few counts of this clonotype. The chain carries TRBV4-1 and TRBJ1-5; TRBD1 might be the D (5 bases). The CDR3 totals 16 residues. V gave up 1 base and J gave up 0 bases, with 10 bases separating them. Germline V gene sequence: CDR1 MGHRA, CDR2 YSYEKL. The CDR3: CASSQVGPSSNQPQHF. The DNA for the CDR3 is TGCGCCAGCAGCCAAGTGGGGCCCAGTAGCAATCAGCCCCAGCATTTT.

The chain links TRBV19 to TRBJ1-4, with D tentatively TRBD1 (6 bases). The CDR3 has 16 residues. V was cut by 6 bases and J by 8 bases, with 22 bases left in between. The V gene's germline CDR1 is LNHDA and CDR2 SQIVND (reference sequence). The CDR3 DNA sequence: TGTGCCAGTAGCGAGGCGTGGGCAAGGGGGATCGAAAAACTGTTTTTT. Its translation is CASSEAWARGIEKLFF. The whole variable domain, remainder taken from reference TRBV19 and TRBJ1-4, is DGGITQSPKYLFRKEGQNVTLSCEQNLNHDAMYWYRQDPGQGLRLIYYSQIVNDFQKGDIAEGYSVSREKKESFPLTVTSAQKNPTAFYLCASSEAWARGIEKLFFGSGTQLSVL.

Written as DNA, the CDR3 is TGTGCCAGCAGTGGCCCTCGCATCTCGGGACTAGTTTTTAGCACAGATACGCAGTATTTT. It encodes CASSGPRISGLVFSTDTQYF. The chain joins TRBV25-1 to TRBJ2-3; 8 bases match TRBD2. Germline-derived CDR1 and CDR2 are MGHDK and SYGVNS. Trimming at V came to 4 bases and at J to 0 bases, leaving 18 bases not matched to a gene. This CDR3 is built from 20 residues.

This clonotype occurred a few times. V usage is TRBV12-5 and J usage is TRBJ1-1; 7 bases match TRBD1. This CDR3 contains 16 residues. The germline V gene has CDR1 LGHNT and CDR2 FRNRAP. V was pared by 4 bases and J by 1 base, with 9 bases of the junction left unmatched. CDR3 nucleotides: TGTGCTAGTGGTTGGGGGACCACAGGGGAGAACACTGAAGCTTTCTTT. This encodes CASGWGTTGENTEAFF.

The V and J genes are TRBV6-1 and TRBJ1-4; 11 bases are a match to TRBD1. Germline values: CDR1 MNHNS, CDR2 SASEGT. The CDR3 has 16 residues. The V and J ends lost 6 bases and 7 bases, in that order; junction bases with no gene match: 10. For the CDR3, the DNA is TGTGCCAGCAGCCTCGGGACAGGGGGTATATTTGAAAAACTGTTTTTT. This translates into CASSLGTGGIFEKLFF.